The source of this TCR beta chain is a study of blood T cell repertoires in COVID-19. Across the study: Specimens from acute and convalescent COVID-19 originated in the United States, Italy and Spain.

The CDR3 extends over 16 amino acids. Per the germline V gene, CDR1 is SGHRS and CDR2 is YFSETQ. V was clipped by 6 bases and J by 7 bases, with 23 bases between them. This table comes from immunoSEQ multiplex PCR, and its TCRdb copy is limited to in-frame clones, with some not included. The sample shows about 74,000 clones, around nine tenths of them seen only once. The sample comprised peripheral blood. This TCR derives from a man aged 65 to 85 with active or convalescent COVID-19. The chain combines TRBV5-1 with TRBJ2-1; maybe TRBD2 (6 bases). CDR3 protein: CASNTGGGGPSNEQFF. The CDR3 DNA reads as TGCGCCAGCAACACGGGTGGAGGAGGGCCGAGTAATGAGCAGTTCTTC.